The sequence of this T cell receptor beta chain was determined in a study of patients and donors after allogeneic stem cell transplantation. TCRdb passed the RT-PCR reads through MiXCR, listing each CDR3 protein once. The table has hundreds of thousands of distinct CDR3 sequences, roughly 17% seen once; the top ten hold around 6.8%. The junction had 10 bases not matched to a gene; V was cut back by 9 bases and J by 1 base. The CDR3 is 16 residues long. The germline gives CDR1 KGHDR, CDR2 SFDVKD. The sequenced sample consisted of blood, either unsorted or a sorted T cell fraction (not recorded which). The sequence came from a human donor who was either an allogeneic HSCT recipient or a stem cell or donor lymphocyte infusion donor (not recorded which). It is not recorded whose cells these are; they may come from a transplant donor. The chain uses TRBV24-1 and TRBJ2-2; 7 nucleotides align to TRBD2. CDR3 sequence (DNA): TGTGCCACCCGAACTAGCGCCCGACAGAACACCGGGGAGCTGTTTTTT. It translates to CATRTSARQNTGELFF.